This T cell receptor (beta chain) was identified during a study of technical replicates of blood from a few donors. The CDR3 loop spans 12 amino acids. The germline V gene encodes CDR1 MGHDK and CDR2 SYGVNS. Trimming left V 8 bases short and J 8 bases short, with 12 bases between. Measured with immunoSEQ multiplex PCR; TCRdb has only the in-frame clones, and not every one. Of about 69,000 clones in the sample, 80% to 90% were seen once. The V gene is TRBV25-1, the J gene TRBJ1-4; D may be TRBD1 (5 bases). Sequencing was performed on PBMCs. The sequence came from a human donor in good health. Some clones in this sample may be carry-over from other donors' samples. The CDR3 sequence: CASRGGTEKLFF. The DNA for the CDR3 is TGTGCCAGCCGGGGGGGGACCGAAAAACTGTTTTTT.